One TCR beta chain is described in this entry. TCRdb's copy holds only in-frame clones and misses some; the assay was immunoSEQ multiplex PCR. Of around 48,000 clones listed, around nine tenths are singletons. The germline V gene has CDR1 SGHKS and CDR2 YYEKEE (reference sequence). With 0 bases removed from V and 11 bases from J, the gap between germline ends came to 12 bases. The CDR3 covers 14 residues. The data stem from a study of T cell changes during pregnancy in multiple sclerosis. This chain uses TRBV5-5 with TRBJ1-6; a weak D match, TRBD1 (5 bases). The sequencing here drew on CD8+ T cells from peripheral blood mononuclear cells, taken before pregnancy. The origin of this receptor is a female donor with multiple sclerosis, enrolled in a pregnancy study. This CDR3 reads CASSLAGGVTPLHF. The CDR3 DNA reads TGTGCCAGCAGCTTGGCCGGGGGGGTGACACCCCTCCACTTT. The variable domain in full, completed from reference TRBV5-5 and TRBJ1-6, reads DAGVTQSPTHLIKTRGQQVTLRCSPISGHKSVSWYQQVLGQGPQFIFQYYEKEERGRGNFPDRFSARQFPNYSSELNVNALLLGDSALYLCASSLAGGVTPLHFGNGTRLTVT.